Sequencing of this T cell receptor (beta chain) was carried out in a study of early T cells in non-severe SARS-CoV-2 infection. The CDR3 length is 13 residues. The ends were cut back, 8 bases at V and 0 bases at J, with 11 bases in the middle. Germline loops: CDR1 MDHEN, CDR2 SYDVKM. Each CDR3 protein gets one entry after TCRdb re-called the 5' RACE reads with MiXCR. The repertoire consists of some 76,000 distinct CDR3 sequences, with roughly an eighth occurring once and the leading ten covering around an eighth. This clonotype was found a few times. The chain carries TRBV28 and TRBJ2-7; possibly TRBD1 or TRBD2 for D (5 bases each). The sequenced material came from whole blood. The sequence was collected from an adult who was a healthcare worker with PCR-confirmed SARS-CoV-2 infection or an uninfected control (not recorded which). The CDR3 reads CASLGRISYEQYF. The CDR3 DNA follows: TGTGCCAGCTTGGGACGGATCTCCTACGAGCAGTACTTC.